This T cell receptor (beta chain) is from a study of blood T cell repertoires in COVID-19. Assay: immunoSEQ multiplex PCR; the TCRdb copy retains only in-frame clones and omits some. The data hold a few hundred thousand clones, with about 90% observed a single time. The CDR3 covers 13 residues. From germline, CDR1 is SGDLS and CDR2 YYNGEE. V was pared by 4 bases and J by 6 bases, with 7 bases of the junction left unmatched. Source material: peripheral blood. The receptor's source is a woman in her thirties with COVID-19, enrolled during active disease. The chain carries TRBV9 and TRBJ2-7; 7 bases agree with TRBD2. The CDR3 nucleotides are TGTGCCAGCAGCAAAGAACGCGGGGGCGAGCAGTACGTC. Its translation is CASSKERGGEQYV.